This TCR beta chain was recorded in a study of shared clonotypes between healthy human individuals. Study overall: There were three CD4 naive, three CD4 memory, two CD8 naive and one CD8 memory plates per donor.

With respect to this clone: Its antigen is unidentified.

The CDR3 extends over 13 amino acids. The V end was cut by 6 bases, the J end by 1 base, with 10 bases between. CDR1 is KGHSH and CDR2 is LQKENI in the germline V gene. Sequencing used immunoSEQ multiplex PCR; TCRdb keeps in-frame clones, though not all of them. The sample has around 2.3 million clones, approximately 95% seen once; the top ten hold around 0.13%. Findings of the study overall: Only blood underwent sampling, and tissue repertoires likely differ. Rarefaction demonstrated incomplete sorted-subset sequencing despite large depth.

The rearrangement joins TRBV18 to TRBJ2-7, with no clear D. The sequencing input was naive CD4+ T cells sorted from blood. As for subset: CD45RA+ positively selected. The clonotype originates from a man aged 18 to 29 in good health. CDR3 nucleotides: TGTGCCAGCTCGCTTACAGCTTCCTACGAGCAGTACTTC. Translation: CASSLTASYEQYF.